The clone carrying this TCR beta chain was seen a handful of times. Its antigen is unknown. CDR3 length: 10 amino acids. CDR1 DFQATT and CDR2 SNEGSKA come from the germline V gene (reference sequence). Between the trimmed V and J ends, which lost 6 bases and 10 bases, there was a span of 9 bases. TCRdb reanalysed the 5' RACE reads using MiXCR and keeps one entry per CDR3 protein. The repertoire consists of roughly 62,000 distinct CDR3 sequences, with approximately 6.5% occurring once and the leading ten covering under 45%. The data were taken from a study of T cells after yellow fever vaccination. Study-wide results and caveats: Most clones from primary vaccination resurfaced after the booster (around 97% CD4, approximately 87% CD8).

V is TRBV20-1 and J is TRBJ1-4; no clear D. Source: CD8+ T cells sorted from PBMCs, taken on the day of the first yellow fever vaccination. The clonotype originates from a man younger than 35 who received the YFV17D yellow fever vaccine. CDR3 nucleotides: TGCAGTGCAGGGAGCGGAAAACTGTTTTTT. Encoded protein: CSAGSGKLFF.